This TCR beta chain was identified during a study of OX40 agonist ivuxolimab in advanced cancers. Whole-study context: Aged roughly 23 to 79 with a mean of around 60 years, they were approximately 80% male.

The count of this clone is one. Its antigen remains unknown. Assay: immunoSEQ multiplex PCR; the TCRdb copy retains only in-frame clones and omits some. The top ten hold around 0.8% of the sample, which has about 50,000 clones, 85% to 90% seen once. CDR1 SGHVS and CDR2 FQNEAQ come from the germline V gene. V lost 3 bases and J lost 7; bases outside the gene matches: 5. The CDR3 spans 14 residues. Study findings and constraints: In CD8+ T cells, expanded clones were on average more numerous than in CD4+. Clonal expansion was seen in CD4+ and CD8+ blood T cells by week 6 at 0.1 to 3.0 mg/kg.

This sequence was found in an adult with an advanced solid tumor such as melanoma, head and neck, liver or kidney cancer. The specimen was CD4+ or CD8+ T cells sorted from blood, collected in a trial of the OX40 agonist ivuxolimab. The J gene is TRBJ2-2, the V gene TRBV7-8; 7 bases are shared with TRBD2. The CDR3 reads CASSLWGGLGELFF. The CDR3 nucleotides read TGTGCCAGCAGCTTGTGGGGGGGACTCGGGGAGCTGTTTTTT.